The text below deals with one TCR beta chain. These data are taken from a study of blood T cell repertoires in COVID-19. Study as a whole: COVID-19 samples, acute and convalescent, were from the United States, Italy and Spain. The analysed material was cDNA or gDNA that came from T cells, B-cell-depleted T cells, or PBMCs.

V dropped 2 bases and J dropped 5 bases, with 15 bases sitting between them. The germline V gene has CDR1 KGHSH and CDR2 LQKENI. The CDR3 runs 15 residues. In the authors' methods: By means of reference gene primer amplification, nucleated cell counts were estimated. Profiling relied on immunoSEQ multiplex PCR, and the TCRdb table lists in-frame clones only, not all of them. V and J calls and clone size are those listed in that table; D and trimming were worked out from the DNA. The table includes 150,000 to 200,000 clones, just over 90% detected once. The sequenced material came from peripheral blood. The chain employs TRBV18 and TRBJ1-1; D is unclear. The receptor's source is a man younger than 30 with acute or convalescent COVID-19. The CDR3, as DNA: TGTGCCAGCTCACCAGAAGCGGTGGTGAGGACTGAAGCTTTCTTT. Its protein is CASSPEAVVRTEAFF.